The clone carrying this T cell receptor (beta chain) was observed a handful of times. TCRdb processed the 5' RACE reads anew with MiXCR; each CDR3 protein has one entry. The sample carries 350,000 to 400,000 distinct CDR3 sequences, 8.5% to 10% recorded once. This entry belongs to a study of identical twins. CDR1 DFQATT and CDR2 SNEGSKA come from the germline V gene (reference sequence). CDR3 length: 15 amino acids. Trimming took off 1 base at V and 3 bases at J, with 15 bases between the two ends. The sequence was collected from a woman between 45 and 60 years old in good health. The chain combines TRBV20-1 with TRBJ1-2; possible D gene TRBD1, 6 bases. The specimen was naive T cells sorted from blood. This CDR3 reads CSARGAFGGDYGYTF. CDR3 nucleotide sequence: TGCAGTGCTAGAGGAGCTTTTGGGGGCGACTATGGCTACACCTTC.